This is a list of T cell receptor beta chains from one sample in a study of blood T cell repertoires in COVID-19. The protocol was immunoSEQ multiplex PCR, while the TCRdb copy is restricted to in-frame clones and leaves out a portion. The table includes 95,000 to 100,000 clones, around 94% detected once. The sequenced material came from peripheral blood. These receptors all stem from a man in his fifties with active COVID-19. Both conserved end residues are part of each CDR3. The order of the fields is CDR3 length, D gene, J gene, V gene, CDR3 protein, CDR3 DNA. The D gene is left open where the match is weak.

len: 15; d_gene: .; j_gene: TRBJ1-5; v_gene: TRBV15; CDR3aa: CATSRGGSSNQPQHF; CDR3nt: TGTGCCACCAGCAGAGGAGGCAGTAGCAATCAGCCCCAGCATTTT
len: 14; d_gene: .; j_gene: TRBJ1-2; v_gene: TRBV30; CDR3aa: CAWSFGITNYGYTF; CDR3nt: TGTGCCTGGAGTTTCGGGATAACTAACTATGGCTACACCTTC
len: 15; d_gene: TRBD2; j_gene: TRBJ2-1; v_gene: TRBV7-3; CDR3aa: CASSPTGLAVGEQFF; CDR3nt: TGTGCCAGCAGCCCGACGGGACTAGCGGTCGGAGAGCAGTTCTTC
len: 17; d_gene: .; j_gene: TRBJ1-1; v_gene: TRBV4-1; CDR3aa: CASSQDRLNSGVMMAFF; CDR3nt: TGCGCCAGCAGCCAAGATCGACTGAATTCCGGGGTAATGATGGCTTTCTTT
len: 13; d_gene: .; j_gene: TRBJ2-3; v_gene: TRBV9; CDR3aa: CASSVISGYTQYF; CDR3nt: TGTGCCAGCAGCGTGATTAGCGGCTATACGCAGTATTTT
len: 14; d_gene: TRBD1; j_gene: TRBJ1-2; v_gene: TRBV6-6; CDR3aa: CATSSGQDNYGYTF; CDR3nt: TGTGCCACCTCCTCCGGACAGGATAACTATGGCTACACCTTC
len: 14; d_gene: TRBD2; j_gene: TRBJ2-5; v_gene: TRBV30; CDR3aa: CAWVQGSGWETQYF; CDR3nt: TGTGCCTGGGTCCAGGGTAGCGGGTGGGAGACCCAGTACTTC
len: 18; d_gene: .; j_gene: TRBJ2-2; v_gene: TRBV21-1; CDR3aa: CASSKGPRDRVETGELFF; CDR3nt: TGTGCCAGCAGCAAAGGCCCACGGGACAGGGTTGAAACCGGGGAGCTGTTTTTT
len: 11; d_gene: .; j_gene: TRBJ1-2; v_gene: TRBV19; CDR3aa: CASNAYYGYTF; CDR3nt: TGTGCCAGTAACGCGTATTATGGCTACACCTTC
len: 13; d_gene: .; j_gene: TRBJ2-1; v_gene: TRBV19; CDR3aa: CASSTGPYNEQFF; CDR3nt: TGTGCCAGTAGTACAGGTCCCTACAATGAGCAGTTCTTC
len: 12; d_gene: .; j_gene: TRBJ1-2; v_gene: TRBV28; CDR3aa: CASISDLYGYTF; CDR3nt: TGTGCCAGCATCAGCGATCTCTATGGCTACACCTTC
len: 15; d_gene: TRBD2; j_gene: TRBJ2-7; v_gene: TRBV6-5; CDR3aa: CASSNSGRISYEQYF; CDR3nt: TGTGCCAGCAGTAATAGCGGGAGGATATCCTACGAGCAGTACTTC
len: 16; d_gene: .; j_gene: TRBJ1-1; v_gene: TRBV21-1; CDR3aa: CASTTSTAGENTEAFF; CDR3nt: TGTGCCAGCACCACCTCCACTGCAGGGGAGAACACTGAAGCTTTCTTT
len: 17; d_gene: .; j_gene: TRBJ2-6; v_gene: TRBV5-4; CDR3aa: CASSRIGERSGANVLTF; CDR3nt: TGTGCCAGCAGCCGGATAGGGGAAAGATCTGGGGCCAACGTCCTGACTTTC
len: 14; d_gene: TRBD1; j_gene: TRBJ1-1; v_gene: TRBV2; CDR3aa: CASSVKGANTEAFF; CDR3nt: TGTGCCAGCAGTGTCAAGGGGGCGAACACTGAAGCTTTCTTT
len: 14; d_gene: TRBD1; j_gene: TRBJ2-3; v_gene: TRBV3-1/TRBV3-2; CDR3aa: CASSLTGATDTQYF; CDR3nt: TGTGCCAGCAGCCTCACAGGGGCCACAGATACGCAGTATTTT
len: 16; d_gene: .; j_gene: TRBJ2-2; v_gene: TRBV5-4; CDR3aa: CASSLEHSSNTGELFF; CDR3nt: TGTGCCAGCAGCTTGGAGCACAGCTCGAACACCGGGGAGCTGTTTTTT
len: 14; d_gene: .; j_gene: TRBJ1-4; v_gene: TRBV30; CDR3aa: CAWTLGGVNEKLFF; CDR3nt: TGTGCCTGGACCCTAGGGGGAGTCAATGAAAAACTGTTTTTT
len: 15; d_gene: .; j_gene: TRBJ1-2; v_gene: TRBV2; CDR3aa: CASSEYPIDSYGYTF; CDR3nt: TGTGCCAGCAGTGAATACCCAATAGACAGCTATGGCTACACCTTC
len: 20; d_gene: TRBD2; j_gene: TRBJ2-1; v_gene: TRBV5-1; CDR3aa: CASSTVGASGWSGSYNEQFF; CDR3nt: TGCGCCAGCAGCACAGTGGGAGCTAGCGGGTGGTCCGGTTCCTACAATGAGCAGTTCTTC
len: 19; d_gene: .; j_gene: TRBJ2-3; v_gene: TRBV12-2; CDR3aa: CASRFFEGLCGTDTDTQYF; CDR3nt: TGTGCAAGTCGCTTTTTCGAGGGGCTTTGCGGGACGGACACAGATACGCAGTATTTT
len: 18; d_gene: TRBD2; j_gene: TRBJ2-1; v_gene: TRBV5-4; CDR3aa: CASTPGAGGRGKYNEQFF; CDR3nt: TGTGCCAGCACCCCTGGGGCAGGCGGGAGAGGAAAATACAATGAGCAGTTCTTC